This T cell receptor (beta chain) stems from a study of response to subunit inactivated influenza vaccine. One entry per CDR3 protein results from TCRdb running MiXCR on the RT-PCR reads. The sample has around 600,000 distinct CDR3 sequences; 10% to 12% are singletons. The germline V gene encodes CDR1 MNHNS and CDR2 SASEGT. V lost 4 bases and J lost 8, with 12 bases in between. The CDR3 is 14 residues long. The data were also submitted as part of a second study, on T cells expressing NK-cell markers. From that study: cDNA encoding TCR beta was synthesized via 5'RACE template switching incorporating UMIs. In sorted CD3+CD56+NKG2C+, CD3+CD56+NKG2C- and CD3+CD56-NKG2C+ T cells, TCR beta repertoires were obtained. In the group of eight sequenced donors, seven were HCMV-seropositive and one was seronegative. Of the CD8+ T cells in roughly 6 donors, roughly 1.0-7.5% belonged to dominant NKG2C+ clonotypes. Topping the CD3+CD56-NKG2C+ fraction as well were these clonotypes, in several donors.

The gene calls are TRBV6-1 and TRBJ1-6, with D possibly matching TRBD1 (5 bases). This specimen consisted of PBMCs from blood, obtained on the day of vaccination. The source of this sequence is a man aged 50 to 59 who received an inactivated influenza vaccine. The CDR3 sequence is CASSARGSDSPLHF. The CDR3 nucleotides are TGTGCCAGCAGTGCCCGGGGGAGTGATTCACCCCTCCACTTT.